The 14 T cell receptor beta chains given below trace back to one sample, sequenced in a study of shared clonotypes between healthy human individuals. The method was immunoSEQ multiplex PCR; TCRdb's version includes in-frame clones alone and lacks a portion of them. The data hold over a million clones, with around 95% observed a single time. Sequenced input: naive CD4+ T cells sorted from blood. This sample's subset: CD45RA+ positively selected. These receptors came from a man aged 25-45 years in good health.

The chain uses TRBV5-1 and TRBJ1-2; tentative D call: TRBD1 (5 bases). The CDR3 runs 15 residues. V was pared by 0 bases and J by 3 bases, with 12 bases between. Germline V gene sequence: CDR1 SGHRS, CDR2 YFSETQ. CDR3 residues: CASSLGGALHYGYTF. The CDR3 bases are TGCGCCAGCAGCTTGGGAGGGGCGTTGCACTATGGCTACACCTTC.

The chain is built from TRBV5-1 and TRBJ2-1; 10 nucleotides align to TRBD2. Germline CDR1 is SGHRS and CDR2 is YFSETQ. The length of the CDR3 is 14 residues. The V segment lost 1 base and the J segment 7 bases; nucleotides outside the gene matches: 2. The CDR3 DNA reads as TGCGCCAGCAGCTTGCTAGCGGGAGTAAATGAGCAGTTCTTC. As protein: CASSLLAGVNEQFF.

The chain carries TRBV2 and TRBJ2-1, with 7 bases aligning to TRBD1. Looked up from germline, CDR1 is SNHLY and CDR2 is FYNNEI. The CDR3 contains 15 residues. The trim removed 6 bases at V and 2 bases at J, leaving 7 bases unmatched. In DNA form, the CDR3 reads TGTGCCAGCAGAGCAACCGGGACAGCCTACAATGAGCAGTTCTTC. Translating gives CASRATGTAYNEQFF.

The chain couples TRBV28 to TRBJ2-7, with 7 bases matching TRBD2. This CDR3 has 15 amino acids. The J segment lost 3 bases and the V segment lost 3 bases, leaving 8 bases of the junction unmatched. Germline V gives CDR1 MDHEN, CDR2 SYDVKM. The CDR3 protein is CASSLVHGGVYEQYF. CDR3 sequence (DNA): TGTGCCAGCAGTTTGGTTCATGGGGGGGTCTACGAGCAGTACTTC.

V gene TRBV7-3 combines with J gene TRBJ2-1, with D unclear. The V gene lost 5 bases and the J gene lost 0 bases, with 14 bases spanning the gap. Germline lookup yields CDR1 SGHTA and CDR2 FQGTGA. CDR3 length equals 16 residues. CDR3 DNA: TGTGCCAGCAGCCCAACCCTGGTTAGCTCCTACAATGAGCAGTTCTTC. Translating gives CASSPTLVSSYNEQFF. The full variable domain, completed using reference TRBV7-3 and TRBJ2-1, is GAGVSQTPSNKVTEKGKYVELRCDPISGHTALYWYRQSLGQGPEFLIYFQGTGAADDSGLPNDRFFAVRPEGSVSTLKIQRTERGDSAVYLCASSPTLVSSYNEQFFGPGTRLTVL.

V gene TRBV18 combines with J gene TRBJ2-1; D is undetermined. The germline CDR1 and CDR2 sequences are KGHSH and LQKENI. V dropped 2 bases and J dropped 0 bases, with 8 bases sitting between them. The CDR3 loop spans 15 amino acids. As DNA, the CDR3 is TGTGCCAGCTCACCAACGGCGAGCTCCTACAATGAGCAGTTCTTC. Translation gives CASSPTASSYNEQFF.

As DNA, the CDR3 is TGCGCCAGCAGTGATTTACGGGATCCGGGACTAGCGGGAGATGAGCAGTTCTTC. It specifies CASSDLRDPGLAGDEQFF. The V and J genes are TRBV10-1 and TRBJ2-1; 14 bases are shared with TRBD2. The V and J ends lost 3 bases and 8 bases, in that order; junction bases with no gene match: 12. Germline-derived CDR1 and CDR2 are WNHNN and SYGVQD (reference sequence). The CDR3 is made up of 18 amino acids.

This clone showed up just once. V usage is TRBV6-1 and J usage is TRBJ1-4, with D tentatively TRBD1 (6 bases). The CDR3 runs 13 residues. V lost 7 bases and J lost 6, with 12 bases in between. Germline CDR1 reads MNHNS; CDR2 reads SASEGT. In DNA, the CDR3 is TGTGCCAGCAAAGGGGGGGGGTATGAAAAACTGTTTTTT. Its translation: CASKGGGYEKLFF.

The CDR3 bases are TGTGCCAGCAGCTTCGGACGGGACCTCTCCTACGAGCAGTACTTC. Encoded protein: CASSFGRDLSYEQYF. The chain combines TRBV7-8 with TRBJ2-7, with D perhaps being TRBD1 or TRBD2 (5 bases each). From germline, CDR1 is SGHVS and CDR2 FQNEAQ. V shed 3 bases and J shed 0 bases, with 12 bases lying between them. The CDR3 sequence is 15 residues long. Full variable domain (missing parts from reference TRBV7-8 and TRBJ2-7): GAGVSQSPRYKVAKRGQDVALRCDPISGHVSLFWYQQALGQGPEFLTYFQNEAQLDKSGLPSDRFFAERPEGSVSTLKIQRTQQEDSAVYLCASSFGRDLSYEQYFGPGTRLTVT.

Points on this clone: Other nucleotide sequences from this sample produce the same CDR3. CDR3 protein: CSVAAGYEQYF. The CDR3 DNA reads TGCAGCGTTGCAGCAGGTTACGAGCAGTACTTC. The chain uses TRBV29-1 and TRBJ2-7; D unclear. CDR1 is SQVTM and CDR2 is ANQGSEA in the germline V gene. V lost 4 bases and J lost 4, with 8 bases in between. This CDR3 has 11 amino acids.

This clone was picked up one time. The genes are TRBV4-2 and TRBJ2-2; 8 bases align to TRBD2. This CDR3 region has 16 residues. CDR1 is LGHNA and CDR2 is YNFKEQ in the germline V gene. V was pared by 1 base and J by 7 bases, with 8 bases of the junction left unmatched. The CDR3 nucleotides are TGTGCCAGCAGCCAAGCGGGGCGGGAGGTCGGCGGGGAGCTGTTTTTT. This sequence encodes CASSQAGREVGGELFF.

The chain links TRBV5-1 to TRBJ2-5, with 15 bases aligning to TRBD2. The germline gives CDR1 SGHRS, CDR2 YFSETQ. V dropped 4 bases and J dropped 4; count of bases not matched to a gene: 5. The CDR3 has 16 residues. CDR3 nucleotides: TGCGCCAGCAGCGGATGGACTAGCGGGAGGGGAGAGACCCAGTACTTC. This codes for CASSGWTSGRGETQYF.

Concerning this clone itself: Other DNA variants within this sample encode the same CDR3. The chain has TRBV11-2 and TRBJ2-1; D ambiguous. This CDR3 spans 13 amino acids. V was clipped by 0 bases and J by 8 bases, with 8 bases between them. Germline CDR1 SGHAT, CDR2 FQNNGV. CDR3 loop: CASSLDRGHEQFF. The CDR3 DNA sequence: TGTGCCAGCAGCTTAGATCGCGGCCATGAGCAGTTCTTC.

V is TRBV4-1 and J is TRBJ2-1; D remains unclear. CDR3 size: 16 residues. Trimming removed 1 base from V and 4 bases from J, with 14 bases in between. Germline lookup yields CDR1 MGHRA and CDR2 YSYEKL. The CDR3 here is CASSQGPRARYNEQFF. The CDR3 bases are TGCGCCAGCAGCCAAGGACCCCGAGCCAGATACAATGAGCAGTTCTTC.